This T cell receptor beta chain was sequenced in a study of blood T cells in healthy people across ages. With respect to this clonotype: What it binds is not known.

For the second PCR, which ran for about 6 to 11 cycles, a sample-barcoded 5' primer and a J-beta primer mix were used. Using its own MiXCR run on the 5' RACE reads, TCRdb lists one record per CDR3 protein. The table lists about 1,400,000 distinct CDR3 sequences, about 40% of them singletons. With 1 base removed from V and 1 base from J, the gap between germline ends came to 10 bases. In germline, CDR1 is MGHRA, CDR2 YSYEKL. This CDR3 spans 15 amino acids. Study-wide findings and caveats: Per million T cells, TCR beta diversity dropped about linearly as age rose.

This chain connects TRBV4-1 to TRBJ1-1; D is uncertain. Sequences were obtained from blood. This TCR came from a woman between 18 and 29 years old in good health. The CDR3 DNA reads as TGCGCCAGCAGCCAAGGGACGACAACGAACACTGAAGCTTTCTTT. Protein sequence: CASSQGTTTNTEAFF.